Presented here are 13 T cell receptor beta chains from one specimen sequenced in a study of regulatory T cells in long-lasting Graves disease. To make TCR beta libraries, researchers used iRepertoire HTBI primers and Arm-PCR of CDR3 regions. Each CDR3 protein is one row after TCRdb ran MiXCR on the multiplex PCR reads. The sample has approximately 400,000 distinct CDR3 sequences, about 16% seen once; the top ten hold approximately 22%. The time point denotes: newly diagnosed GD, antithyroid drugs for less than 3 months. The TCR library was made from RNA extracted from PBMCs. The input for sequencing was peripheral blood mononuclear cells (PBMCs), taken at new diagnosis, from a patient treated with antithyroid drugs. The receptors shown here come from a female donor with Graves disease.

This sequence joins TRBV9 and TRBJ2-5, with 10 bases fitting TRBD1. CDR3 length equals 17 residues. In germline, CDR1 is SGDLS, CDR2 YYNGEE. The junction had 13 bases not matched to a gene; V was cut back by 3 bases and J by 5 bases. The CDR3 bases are TGTGCCAGCAGCGCGGGCTTCGGGACAGGGGATACGGAGACCCAGTACTTC. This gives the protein CASSAGFGTGDTETQYF.

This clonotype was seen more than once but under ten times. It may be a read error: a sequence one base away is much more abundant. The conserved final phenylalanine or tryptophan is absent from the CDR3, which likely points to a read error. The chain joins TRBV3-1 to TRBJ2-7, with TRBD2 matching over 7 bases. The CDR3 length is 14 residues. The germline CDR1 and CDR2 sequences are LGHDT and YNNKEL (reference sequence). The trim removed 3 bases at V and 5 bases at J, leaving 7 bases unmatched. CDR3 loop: CASSHTGTTHEQYL. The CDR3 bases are TGTGCCAGCAGCCATACCGGGACTACCCACGAGCAGTACCTC.

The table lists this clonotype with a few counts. CDR3 amino acids: CASRDRGDGYTF. CDR3 bases: TGCGCCAGCAGGGACAGGGGGGATGGCTACACCTTC. V gene TRBV5-1 combines with J gene TRBJ1-2, with 10 bases aligning to TRBD1. The trim removed 5 bases at V and 6 bases at J, leaving 1 base unmatched. This CDR3 is 12 amino acids long. Per the germline V gene, CDR1 is SGHRS and CDR2 is YFSETQ.

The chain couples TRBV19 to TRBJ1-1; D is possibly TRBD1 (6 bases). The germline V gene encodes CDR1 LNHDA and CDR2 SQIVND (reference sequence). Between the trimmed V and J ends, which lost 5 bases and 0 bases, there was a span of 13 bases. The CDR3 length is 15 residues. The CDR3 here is CASSPRQAMNTEAFF. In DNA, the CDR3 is TGTGCCAGTAGTCCACGACAGGCCATGAACACTGAAGCTTTCTTT.

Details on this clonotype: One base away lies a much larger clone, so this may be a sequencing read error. The CDR3 loop reads CSARVAAGYGCTF. CDR3 in DNA: TGCAGTGCTAGAGTGGCAGCCGGCTATGGCTGCACCTTC. The V call is TRBV20-1, the J call TRBJ1-2; unclear D gene. Per the germline V gene, CDR1 is DFQATT and CDR2 is SNEGSKA (reference sequence). The CDR3 is 13 amino acids.

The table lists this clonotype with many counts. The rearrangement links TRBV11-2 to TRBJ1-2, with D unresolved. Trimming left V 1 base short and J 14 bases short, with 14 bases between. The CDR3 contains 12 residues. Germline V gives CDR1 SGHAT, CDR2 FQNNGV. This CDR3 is CASSLGLLKETF. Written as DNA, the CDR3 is TGTGCCAGCAGCTTAGGTCTGTTGAAGGAAACCTTC.

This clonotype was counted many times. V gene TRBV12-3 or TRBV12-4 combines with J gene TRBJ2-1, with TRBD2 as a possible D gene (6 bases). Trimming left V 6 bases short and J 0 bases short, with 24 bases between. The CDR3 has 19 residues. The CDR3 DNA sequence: TGTGCCAGCAGCCCCGGACCCGGGGGAGAATCGAGCTCCTACAATGAGCAGTTCTTC. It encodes CASSPGPGGESSSYNEQFF.

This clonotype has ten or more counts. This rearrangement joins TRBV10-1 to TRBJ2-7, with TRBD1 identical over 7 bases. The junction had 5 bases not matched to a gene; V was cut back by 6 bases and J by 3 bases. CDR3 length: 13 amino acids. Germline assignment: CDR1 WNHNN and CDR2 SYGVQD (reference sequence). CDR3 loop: CASSDRVGYEQYF. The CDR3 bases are TGCGCCAGCAGCGACAGGGTGGGCTACGAGCAGTACTTC.

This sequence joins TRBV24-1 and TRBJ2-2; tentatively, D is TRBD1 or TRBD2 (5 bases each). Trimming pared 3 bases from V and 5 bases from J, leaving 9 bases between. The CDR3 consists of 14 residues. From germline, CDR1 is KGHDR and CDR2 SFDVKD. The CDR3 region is CATSDPGSTGELFF. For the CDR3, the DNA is TGTGCCACCAGTGATCCAGGGAGTACCGGGGAGCTGTTTTTT.

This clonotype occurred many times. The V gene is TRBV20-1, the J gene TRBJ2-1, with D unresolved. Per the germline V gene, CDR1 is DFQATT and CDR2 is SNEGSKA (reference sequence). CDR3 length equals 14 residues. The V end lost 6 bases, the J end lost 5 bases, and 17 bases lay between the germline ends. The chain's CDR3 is CSARALLRHNEQFF. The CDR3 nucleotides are TGCAGTGCAAGGGCCCTATTAAGACACAATGAGCAGTTCTTC.

The CDR3 nucleotides are TGTGCCAGCACTGACAGGGGTGCCCTGAACACTGAAGCTTTCTTT. This sequence encodes CASTDRGALNTEAFF. The rearrangement links TRBV28 to TRBJ1-1, with 8 bases matching TRBD1. Germline CDR1 reads MDHEN; CDR2 reads SYDVKM. The junction had 7 bases not matched to a gene; V was cut back by 7 bases and J by 0 bases. CDR3 length: 15 amino acids.

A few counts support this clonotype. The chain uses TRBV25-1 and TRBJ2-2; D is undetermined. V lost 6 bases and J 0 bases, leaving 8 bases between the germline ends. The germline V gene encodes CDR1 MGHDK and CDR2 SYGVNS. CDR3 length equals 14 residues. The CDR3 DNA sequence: TGTGCCAGCAGGCCTCGACCGAACACCGGGGAGCTGTTTTTT. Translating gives CASRPRPNTGELFF.

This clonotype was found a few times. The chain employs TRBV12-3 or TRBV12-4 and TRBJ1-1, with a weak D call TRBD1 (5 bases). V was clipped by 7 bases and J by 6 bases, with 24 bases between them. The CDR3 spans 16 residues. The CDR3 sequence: CASTFWGGWASAEAFF. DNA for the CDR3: TGTGCCAGCACCTTTTGGGGGGGGTGGGCCAGCGCTGAAGCTTTCTTT.